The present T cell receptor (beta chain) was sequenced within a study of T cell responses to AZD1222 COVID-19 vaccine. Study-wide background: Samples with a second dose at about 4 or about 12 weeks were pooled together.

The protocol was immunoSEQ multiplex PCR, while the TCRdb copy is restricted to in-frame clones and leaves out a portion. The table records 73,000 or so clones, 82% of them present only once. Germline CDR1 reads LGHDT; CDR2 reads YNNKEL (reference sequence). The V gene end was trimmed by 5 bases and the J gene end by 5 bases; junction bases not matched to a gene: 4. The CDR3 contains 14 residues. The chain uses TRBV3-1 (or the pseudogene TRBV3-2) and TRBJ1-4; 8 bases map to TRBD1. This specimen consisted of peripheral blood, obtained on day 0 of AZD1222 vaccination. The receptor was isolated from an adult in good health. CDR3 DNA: TGTGCCAGCAGCACGGGACAGGTCAATGAAAAACTGTTTTTT. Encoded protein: CASSTGQVNEKLFF.